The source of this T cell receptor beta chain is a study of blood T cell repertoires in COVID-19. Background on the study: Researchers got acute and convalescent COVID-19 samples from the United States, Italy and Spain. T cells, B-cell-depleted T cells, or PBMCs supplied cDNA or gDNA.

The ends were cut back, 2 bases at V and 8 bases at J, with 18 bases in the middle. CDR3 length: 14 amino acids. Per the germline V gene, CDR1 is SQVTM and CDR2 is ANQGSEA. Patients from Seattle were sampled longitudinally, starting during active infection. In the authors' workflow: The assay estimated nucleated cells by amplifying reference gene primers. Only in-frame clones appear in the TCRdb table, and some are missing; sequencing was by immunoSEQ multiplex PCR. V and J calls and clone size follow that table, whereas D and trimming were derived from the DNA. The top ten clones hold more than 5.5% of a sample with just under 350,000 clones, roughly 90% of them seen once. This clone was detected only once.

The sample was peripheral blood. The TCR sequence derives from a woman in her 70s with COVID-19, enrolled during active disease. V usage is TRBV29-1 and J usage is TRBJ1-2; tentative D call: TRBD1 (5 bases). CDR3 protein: CSVERWQGTDGYTF. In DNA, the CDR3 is TGCAGCGTTGAAAGGTGGCAGGGTACGGACGGCTACACCTTC.